A single sample is the source of the 6 T cell receptor beta chains below, sequenced in a study of vaccination and CD4 T cells after COVID-19. The Oncomine TCR Beta short-read assay was applied to DNA of cultured CD4+ T cells. TCRdb used MiXCR to reprocess the PCR reads, holding one entry per CDR3 protein. Of 14,000 to 15,000 distinct CDR3 sequences listed, 48% are singletons. Treatment described: roughly 11-day PBMC culture with coronavirus spike peptide pools or control peptides (ViraFEST assay). No cognate antigen is known for these TCRs. The sequencing sample was made of CD4+ T cells from blood, cultured in vitro. The receptors originated from a human donor who had recovered from COVID-19.

This clonotype turned up a few times. The V call is TRBV6-1, the J call TRBJ1-6; D possibly corresponds to TRBD1 (5 bases). From germline, CDR1 is MNHNS and CDR2 SASEGT. V was clipped by 6 bases and J by 9 bases, with 15 bases between them. This CDR3 has 14 amino acids. The DNA of the CDR3 is TGTGCCAGCAGGCCCGGGACGGCGGGTTCACCCCTCCACTTT. Its translation: CASRPGTAGSPLHF.

In its sample, this clonotype was seen a few times. In DNA, the CDR3 is TGCGCCAGCTTGAGGAACACTGAAGCTTTCTTT. It is translated as CASLRNTEAFF. The V and J genes are TRBV10-2 and TRBJ1-1; D not certain. CDR1 and CDR2 from the germline V gene are WSHSY and SAAADI. V dropped 8 bases and J dropped 1 base, with 5 bases sitting between them. CDR3 length equals 11 residues.

This chain uses TRBV11-3 with TRBJ2-1, with D tentatively TRBD1 or TRBD2 (5 bases each). Trimming stripped 0 bases from V and 6 bases from J, with 12 bases between. In germline, CDR1 is SGHNT, CDR2 YENEEA. CDR3 size: 15 residues. CDR3 in DNA: TGTGCCAGCAGCTTAGAAAGTCACGGGACCAATGAGCAGTTCTTC. Protein: CASSLESHGTNEQFF.

As DNA, the CDR3 is TGCAGTGCTAGGAGTGAGCGTCTACTTCAAGAGACCCAGTACTTC. It encodes CSARSERLLQETQYF. The chain is built from TRBV20-1 and TRBJ2-5; D unclear. Trimming shortened V by 3 bases and J by 2 bases, and 16 bases separated the two germline ends. CDR1 and CDR2 (germline): DFQATT, SNEGSKA (reference sequence). The CDR3 has 15 residues.

CDR3 residues: CSARVLAGGTDTQYF. The CDR3 DNA reads as TGCAGTGCTAGAGTGCTAGCGGGGGGCACAGATACGCAGTATTTT. The chain links TRBV20-1 to TRBJ2-3; 10 bases line up with TRBD2. This CDR3 region has 15 residues. J was trimmed by 1 base and V by 1 base; bases with no gene match: 2. CDR1 is DFQATT and CDR2 is SNEGSKA in the germline V gene (reference sequence).

The chain combines TRBV19 with TRBJ2-7, with 10 bases that match TRBD1. This CDR3 contains 15 residues. Germline-derived CDR1 and CDR2 are LNHDA and SQIVND (reference sequence). J was trimmed by 3 bases and V by 3 bases; bases with no gene match: 5. In DNA form, the CDR3 reads TGTGCCAGTAGTATCGGGACAGGGGATTACTACGAGCAGTACTTC. Translated: CASSIGTGDYYEQYF.